These 15 T cell receptor beta chains originate from one sample sequenced in a study of early T cells in non-severe SARS-CoV-2 infection. TCRdb ran MiXCR on the 5' RACE reads and lists one entry per CDR3 protein. The sample includes tens of thousands of distinct CDR3 sequences, 4.5% to 7.5% seen only once; the top ten take 7% to 8.5%. The sample was whole blood. These receptors were taken from an adult who was a healthcare worker with PCR-confirmed SARS-CoV-2 infection or an uninfected control (not recorded which).

At least ten counts were recorded for this clonotype. The chain uses TRBV7-2 and TRBJ2-3; 10 bases agree with TRBD2. J gave up 1 base and V 5 bases, and 3 bases lay outside the gene matches. Germline lookup yields CDR1 SGHTA and CDR2 FQGNSA. The CDR3 is 15 amino acids. CDR3 DNA sequence: TGTGCCAGCAGCACCGGGACTAGCGGCACAGATACGCAGTATTTT. Translation gives CASSTGTSGTDTQYF.

This clonotype was observed many times. The chain is built from TRBV4-1 and TRBJ1-1; 8 nucleotides match TRBD1. The CDR3 has 15 amino acids. Germline V CDR1 and CDR2: MGHRA, YSYEKL. The J segment lost 3 bases and the V segment lost 5 bases, leaving 8 bases of the junction unmatched. CDR3 loop: CASSARQGLDTEAFF. The CDR3 DNA follows: TGCGCCAGCAGCGCTCGACAGGGGTTGGACACTGAAGCTTTCTTT.

This clonotype appeared many times. The CDR3 DNA sequence: TGTGCCTGGAGCCGGGGGACTGAAGCTTTCTTT. Translation gives CAWSRGTEAFF. The chain carries TRBV30 and TRBJ1-1; possibly TRBD1 for D (5 bases). Looked up from germline, CDR1 is GTSNPN and CDR2 is SVGIG (reference sequence). The V end lost 3 bases, the J end lost 5 bases, and 7 bases lay between the germline ends. CDR3 length: 11 amino acids.

This clonotype was picked up many times. The rearrangement joins TRBV3-1 to TRBJ2-3; no definite D call. V was shortened by 0 bases and J by 1 base, with 11 bases between the two germline ends. The CDR3 has 16 amino acids. Germline-derived CDR1 and CDR2 are LGHDT and YNNKEL (reference sequence). The DNA for the CDR3 is TGTGCCAGCAGCCAAGATTTTTCCCCTCGCACAGATACGCAGTATTTT. It codes for CASSQDFSPRTDTQYF.

At least ten counts were recorded for this clonotype. The chain employs TRBV12-3 or TRBV12-4 and TRBJ2-7; D may be TRBD2 (6 bases). Trimming left V 7 bases short and J 3 bases short, with 10 bases between. The CDR3 extends over 12 amino acids. CDR3 loop: CASTLGGYEQYF. DNA for the CDR3: TGTGCCAGCACCCTCGGGGGCTACGAGCAGTACTTC.

This clonotype showed up many times. This chain connects TRBV5-1 to TRBJ2-6, with D possibly TRBD1 on 6 matching bases. This CDR3 region has 17 residues. Trimming pared 0 bases from V and 0 bases from J, leaving 10 bases between. Germline values: CDR1 SGHRS, CDR2 YFSETQ. The CDR3 here is CASSLGTVISGANVLTF. The CDR3 nucleotides are TGCGCCAGCAGCTTGGGGACAGTTATCTCTGGGGCCAACGTCCTGACTTTC.

This clonotype was recorded at least ten times. The genes are TRBV6-6 and TRBJ1-3; unclear D gene. Trimming removed 8 bases from V and 0 bases from J, with 11 bases in between. This CDR3 region has 14 residues. CDR1 and CDR2 from the germline V gene are MNHNY and SVGAGI (reference sequence). CDR3 sequence reads: CASALVGSGNTIYF. In DNA form, the CDR3 reads TGTGCCAGCGCACTCGTGGGCTCTGGAAACACCATATATTTT.

This clonotype came up many times. CDR3 nucleotides: TGTGCCAGCAGCACAGGGAACACTGAAGCTTTCTTT. It is translated as CASSTGNTEAFF. The rearrangement uses TRBV6-5 and TRBJ1-1; a possible D gene is TRBD1 (5 bases). Germline-derived CDR1 and CDR2 are MNHEY and SVGAGI. The CDR3 loop spans 12 amino acids. V was trimmed by 6 bases and J by 1 base, leaving 6 bases between them.

At least ten counts were recorded for this clonotype. J is TRBJ2-5 and V is TRBV28; tentatively, D is TRBD1 or TRBD2 (6 bases each). V was pared by 5 bases and J by 0 bases, with 13 bases between. Looked up from germline, CDR1 is MDHEN and CDR2 is SYDVKM. The CDR3 length is 15 residues. CDR3 region: CASSRGRGYQETQYF. In DNA form, the CDR3 reads TGTGCCAGCAGTCGGGGGCGCGGGTACCAAGAGACCCAGTACTTC.

The gene calls are TRBV20-1 and TRBJ1-2, with D hard to call. This CDR3 spans 13 amino acids. CDR1 and CDR2 (germline): DFQATT, SNEGSKA (reference sequence). Trimming took 3 bases from V and 4 from J, leaving 12 bases between them. The CDR3 protein is CSASSQMSYGYTF. The CDR3 DNA follows: TGCAGTGCTAGTAGCCAGATGAGCTATGGCTACACCTTC.

This clonotype was seen at least ten times. The chain couples TRBV10-3 to TRBJ2-7, with TRBD1 identical over 8 bases. The CDR3 consists of 13 residues. V was clipped by 11 bases and J by 2 bases; unmatched bases: 8. From germline, CDR1 is ENHRY and CDR2 SYGVKD. Here the CDR3 DNA reads TGTGCCGCCCGGGACAGGCTAACCTACGAGCAGTACTTC. Translation gives CAARDRLTYEQYF.

This clonotype was detected ten times or more. The chain carries TRBV20-1 and TRBJ1-1; D is uncertain. The germline V gene has CDR1 DFQATT and CDR2 SNEGSKA (reference sequence). The CDR3 has 15 residues. V was pared by 0 bases and J by 11 bases, with 22 bases between. Here the CDR3 reads CSARDFAKGSDEAFF. CDR3 DNA: TGCAGTGCTAGAGATTTCGCGAAAGGTTCCGACGAGGCTTTCTTT.

At least ten counts were recorded for this clonotype. The chain recombines TRBV30 with TRBJ1-3; D perhaps matches TRBD1 (5 bases). Trimming left V 3 bases short and J 4 bases short, with 10 bases between. CDR1 is GTSNPN, CDR2 SVGIG, per germline (reference sequence). The CDR3 spans 13 residues. CDR3 DNA: TGTGCCTGGAGCCAAACAGGAGGAAACACCATATATTTT. Its protein product is CAWSQTGGNTIYF.

This clonotype has at least ten counts. The genes are TRBV10-3 and TRBJ2-2; D is ambiguous. Germline V gene lookup returns CDR1 ENHRY and CDR2 SYGVKD. The CDR3 runs to 12 residues. V lost 5 bases to trimming and J lost 6 bases, with 7 bases between them. The CDR3 sequence: CAISRPAGELFF. CDR3 nucleotide sequence: TGTGCCATCAGTCGTCCGGCCGGGGAGCTGTTTTTT.

This clonotype has a count of ten or more. The rearrangement joins TRBV6-6 to TRBJ2-7, with 8 nucleotides matching TRBD1. V lost 5 bases to trimming and J lost 12 bases; unmatched junction nucleotides: 12. The CDR3 length is 13 residues. Germline V gene lookup returns CDR1 MNHNY and CDR2 SVGAGI (reference sequence). As DNA, the CDR3 is TGTGCCAGCAGTGCCCTCACCGGGACAGGCTGGTACTTC. Amino acids: CASSALTGTGWYF.